This T cell receptor (beta chain) originates from a study of cytomegalovirus exposure and HLA in healthy donors. Study-level results: Associated with HLA alleles at 0.05 false discovery rate in a later analysis were around 17,000 TCR beta sequences. Most observed TCR sequences were rare, whereas some public TCRs were detected in many donors. Analyzed later, most CMV-associated TCR beta chains appeared HLA-restricted.

On this clone: No antigen is known for it.

The PCR had 60 Vbeta and 13 Jbeta primers. Method: immunoSEQ multiplex PCR; TCRdb's copy keeps in-frame clones and lacks some. Among fewer than 200,000 clones, roughly 68% were seen once, and the ten largest hold roughly 1.9%. This CDR3 has 15 amino acids. The germline V gene encodes CDR1 SGHNT and CDR2 YYREEE (reference sequence). Trimming took off 7 bases at V and 0 bases at J, with 11 bases between the two ends. The V and J genes are TRBV5-4 and TRBJ2-6; no definite D call. This TCR was recovered from a young woman in good health and CMV-seronegative. Input material: PBMCs. CDR3 in amino acids: CASSPSVSGANVLTF. CDR3 nucleotide sequence: TGTGCCAGCTCCCCGTCTGTCTCTGGGGCCAACGTCCTGACTTTC.